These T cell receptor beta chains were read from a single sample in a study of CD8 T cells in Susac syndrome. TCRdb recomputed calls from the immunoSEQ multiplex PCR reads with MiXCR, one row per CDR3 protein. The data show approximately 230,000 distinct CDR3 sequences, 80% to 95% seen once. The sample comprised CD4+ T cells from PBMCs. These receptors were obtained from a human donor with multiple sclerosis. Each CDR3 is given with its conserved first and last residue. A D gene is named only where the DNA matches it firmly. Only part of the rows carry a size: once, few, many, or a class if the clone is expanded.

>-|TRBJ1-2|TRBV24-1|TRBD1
CATRGDTGAYGYTF
TGTGCCACCAGGGGGGATACAGGGGCCTATGGCTACACCTTC
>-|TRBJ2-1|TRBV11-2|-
CASSQSRDSEIHEQFF
TGTGCCAGCAGCCAGTCCCGGGACTCGGAGATCCATGAGCAGTTCTTC
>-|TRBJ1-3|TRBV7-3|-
CASSPDTGNTIYF
TGTGCCAGCAGCCCGGACACTGGAAACACCATATATTTT
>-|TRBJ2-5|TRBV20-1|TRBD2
CSANLAGRETQYF
TGCAGTGCGAACTTAGCGGGACGAGAGACCCAGTACTTC
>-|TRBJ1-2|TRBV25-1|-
CATSRTAGNYGYTF
TGTGCCACCTCGCGCACCGCAGGGAACTATGGCTACACCTTC
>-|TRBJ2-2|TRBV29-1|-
CSVALFAGAVTGELFF
TGCAGCGTGGCGCTGTTCGCGGGGGCTGTCACCGGGGAGCTGTTTTTT
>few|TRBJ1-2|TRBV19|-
CASSPQGNYGYTF
TGTGCCAGTAGTCCCCAGGGTAACTATGGCTACACCTTC
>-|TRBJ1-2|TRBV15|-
CATSRDRGVGGYTF
TGTGCCACCAGCAGAGACCGGGGGGTGGGTGGCTACACCTTC
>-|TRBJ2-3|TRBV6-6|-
CASTSTDTQYF
TGTGCCAGCACCTCCACAGATACGCAGTATTTT
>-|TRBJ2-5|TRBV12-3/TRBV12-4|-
CASSSHDRKQETQYF
TGTGCCAGCAGCTCACACGACAGGAAACAAGAGACCCAGTACTTC
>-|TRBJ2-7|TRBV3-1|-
CASSQGGFGEQYF
TGTGCCAGCAGCCAAGGGGGCTTCGGCGAGCAGTACTTC
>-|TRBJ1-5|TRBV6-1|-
CASSEILYQPQHF
TGTGCCAGCAGTGAAATTCTGTATCAGCCCCAGCATTTT
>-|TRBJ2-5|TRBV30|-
CACGTKETQYF
TGTGCCTGTGGAACCAAAGAGACCCAGTACTTC
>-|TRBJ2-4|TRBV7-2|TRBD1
CASSLTTGVSAKNIQYF
TGTGCCAGCAGCTTAACAACAGGGGTCTCGGCCAAAAACATTCAGTACTTC
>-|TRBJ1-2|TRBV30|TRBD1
CAFPQGGSYGYTF
TGTGCCTTTCCCCAGGGGGGAAGCTATGGCTACACCTTC
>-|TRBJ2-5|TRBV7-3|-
CASSSSGTWGETQYF
TGTGCCAGCAGCTCCTCCGGGACTTGGGGAGAGACCCAGTACTTC
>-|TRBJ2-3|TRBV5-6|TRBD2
CASSLQTSGGGDTQYF
TGTGCCAGCAGCTTGCAGACTAGCGGGGGGGGAGATACGCAGTATTTT
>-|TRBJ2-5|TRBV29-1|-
CSSEVGETQYF
TGCAGCTCCGAGGTGGGAGAGACCCAGTACTTC